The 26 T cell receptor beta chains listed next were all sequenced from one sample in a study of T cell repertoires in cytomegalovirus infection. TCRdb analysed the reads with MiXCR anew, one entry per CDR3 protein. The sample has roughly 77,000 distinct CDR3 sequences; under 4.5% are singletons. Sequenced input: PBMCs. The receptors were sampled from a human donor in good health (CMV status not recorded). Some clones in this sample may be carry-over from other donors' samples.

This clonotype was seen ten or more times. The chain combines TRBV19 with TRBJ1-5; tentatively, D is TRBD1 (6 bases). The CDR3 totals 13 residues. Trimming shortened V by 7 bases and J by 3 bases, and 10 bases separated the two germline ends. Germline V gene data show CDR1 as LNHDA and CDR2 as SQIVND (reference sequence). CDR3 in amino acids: CASKDSFNQPQHF. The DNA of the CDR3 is TGTGCCAGTAAGGACAGCTTCAATCAGCCCCAGCATTTT.

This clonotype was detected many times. The CDR3 bases are TGTGCCAGCAGCTTAGTTGCAACCGGGGAGCTGTTTTTT. Translated: CASSLVATGELFF. This chain uses TRBV7-2 with TRBJ2-2; unclear D gene. V lost 1 base and J 5 bases, leaving 5 bases between the germline ends. This CDR3 is built from 13 residues. Germline lookup yields CDR1 SGHTA and CDR2 FQGNSA.

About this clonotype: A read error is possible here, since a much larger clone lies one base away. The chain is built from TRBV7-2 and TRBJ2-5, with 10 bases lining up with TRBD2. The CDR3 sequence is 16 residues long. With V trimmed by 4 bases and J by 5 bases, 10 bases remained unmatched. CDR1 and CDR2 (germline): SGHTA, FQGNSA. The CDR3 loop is CASSSISGGPSETQYF. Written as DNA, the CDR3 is TGTGCCAGCAGCTCAATTAGCGGGGGGCCCTCGGAGACCCAGTACTTC.

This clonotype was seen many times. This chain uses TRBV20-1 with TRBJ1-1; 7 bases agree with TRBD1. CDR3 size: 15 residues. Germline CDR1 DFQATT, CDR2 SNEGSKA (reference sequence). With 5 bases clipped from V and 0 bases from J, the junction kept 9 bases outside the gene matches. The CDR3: CSASQATGLNTEAFF. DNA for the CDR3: TGCAGTGCTTCTCAAGCGACAGGGTTGAACACTGAAGCTTTCTTT.

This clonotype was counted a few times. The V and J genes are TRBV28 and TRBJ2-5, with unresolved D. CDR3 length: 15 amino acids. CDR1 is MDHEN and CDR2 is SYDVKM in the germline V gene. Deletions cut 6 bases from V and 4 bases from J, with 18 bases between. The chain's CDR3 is CASRARALGGETQYF. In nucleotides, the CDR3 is TGTGCCAGCAGAGCCCGGGCCCTTGGTGGAGAGACCCAGTACTTC. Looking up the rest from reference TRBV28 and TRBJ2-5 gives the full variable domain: DVKVTQSSRYLVKRTGEKVFLECVQDMDHENMFWYRQDPGLGLRLIYFSYDVKMKEKGDIPEGYSVSREKKERFSLILESASTNQTSMYLCASRARALGGETQYFGPGTRLLVL.

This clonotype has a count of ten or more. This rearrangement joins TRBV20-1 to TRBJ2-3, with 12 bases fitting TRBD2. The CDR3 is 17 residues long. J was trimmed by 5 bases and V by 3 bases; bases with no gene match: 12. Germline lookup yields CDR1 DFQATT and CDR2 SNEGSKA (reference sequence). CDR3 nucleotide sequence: TGCAGTGCTAGGAGCTCTAGCGGGAGGGCCCTGGGAGATACGCAGTATTTT. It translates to CSARSSSGRALGDTQYF.

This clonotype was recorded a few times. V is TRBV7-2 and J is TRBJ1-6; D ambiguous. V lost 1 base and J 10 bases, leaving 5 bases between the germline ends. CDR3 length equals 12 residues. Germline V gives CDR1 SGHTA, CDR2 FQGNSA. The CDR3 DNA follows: TGTGCCAGCAGCTTAGGGCTCTCACCCCTCCACTTT. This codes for CASSLGLSPLHF.

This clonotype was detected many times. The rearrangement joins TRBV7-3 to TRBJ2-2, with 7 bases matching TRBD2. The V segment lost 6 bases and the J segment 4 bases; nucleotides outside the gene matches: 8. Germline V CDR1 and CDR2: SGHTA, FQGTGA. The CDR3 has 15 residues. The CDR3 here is CASRAGGGGTGELFF. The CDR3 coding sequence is TGTGCCAGCAGGGCCGGTGGGGGGGGCACCGGGGAGCTGTTTTTT.

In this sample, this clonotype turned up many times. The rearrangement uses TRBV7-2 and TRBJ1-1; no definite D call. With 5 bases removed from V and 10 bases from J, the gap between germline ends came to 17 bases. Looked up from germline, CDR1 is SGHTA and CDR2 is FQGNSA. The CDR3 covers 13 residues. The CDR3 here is CASSPLAGLRAFF. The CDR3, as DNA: TGTGCCAGCAGCCCCCTGGCGGGCTTGCGAGCTTTCTTT.

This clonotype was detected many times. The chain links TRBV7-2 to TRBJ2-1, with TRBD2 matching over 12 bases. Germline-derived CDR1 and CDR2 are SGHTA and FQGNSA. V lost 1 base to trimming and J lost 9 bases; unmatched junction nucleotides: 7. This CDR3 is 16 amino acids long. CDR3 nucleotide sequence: TGTGCCAGCAGCTTAGATCTAGCGGGGGGGCCTGGTGAGCAGTTCTTC. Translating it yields CASSLDLAGGPGEQFF.

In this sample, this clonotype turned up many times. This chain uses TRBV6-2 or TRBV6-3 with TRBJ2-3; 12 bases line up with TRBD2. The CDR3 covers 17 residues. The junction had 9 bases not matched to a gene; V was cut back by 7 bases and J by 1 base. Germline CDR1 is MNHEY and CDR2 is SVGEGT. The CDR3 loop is CASTKTSGRTRTDTQYF. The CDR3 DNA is TGTGCCAGCACCAAAACTAGCGGGAGGACACGCACAGATACGCAGTATTTT.

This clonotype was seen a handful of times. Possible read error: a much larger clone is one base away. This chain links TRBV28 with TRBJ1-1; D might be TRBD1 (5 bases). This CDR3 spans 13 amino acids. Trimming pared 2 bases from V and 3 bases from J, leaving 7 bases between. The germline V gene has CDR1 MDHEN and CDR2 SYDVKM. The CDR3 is CASSLLGHTEAFF. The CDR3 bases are TGTGCCAGCAGTTTACTGGGGCACACTGAAGCTTTCTTT.

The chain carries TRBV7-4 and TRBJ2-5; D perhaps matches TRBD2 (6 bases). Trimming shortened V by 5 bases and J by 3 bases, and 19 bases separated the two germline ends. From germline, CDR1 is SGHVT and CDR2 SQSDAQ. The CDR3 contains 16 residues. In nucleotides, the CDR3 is TGTGCCAGCAGCACGACCACGGGACGGACTAAAGAGACCCAGTACTTC. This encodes CASSTTTGRTKETQYF.

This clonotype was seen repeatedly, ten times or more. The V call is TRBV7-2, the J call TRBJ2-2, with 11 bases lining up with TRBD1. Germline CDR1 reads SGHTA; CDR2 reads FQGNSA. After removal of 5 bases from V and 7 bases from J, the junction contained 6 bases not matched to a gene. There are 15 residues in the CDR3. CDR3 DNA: TGTGCCAGCAGCCAAGGGACAGGGGGACTCGGGGAGCTGTTTTTT. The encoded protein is CASSQGTGGLGELFF. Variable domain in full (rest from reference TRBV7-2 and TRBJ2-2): GAGVSQSPSNKVTEKGKDVELRCDPISGHTALYWYRQSLGQGLEFLIYFQGNSAPDKSGLPSDRFSAERTGGSVSTLTIQRTQQEDSAVYLCASSQGTGGLGELFFGEGSRLTVL.

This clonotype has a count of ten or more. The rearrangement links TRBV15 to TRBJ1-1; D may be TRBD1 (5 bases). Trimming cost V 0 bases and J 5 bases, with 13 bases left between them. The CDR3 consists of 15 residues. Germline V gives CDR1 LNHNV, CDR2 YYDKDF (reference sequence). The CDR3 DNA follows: TGTGCCACCAGCAGAGACGCGGCAGGGAGAACTGAAGCTTTCTTT. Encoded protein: CATSRDAAGRTEAFF.

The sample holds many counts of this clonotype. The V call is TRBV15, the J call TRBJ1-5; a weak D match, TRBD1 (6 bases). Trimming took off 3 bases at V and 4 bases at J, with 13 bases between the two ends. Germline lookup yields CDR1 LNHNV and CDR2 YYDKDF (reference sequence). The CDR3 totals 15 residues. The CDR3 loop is CATSRTGQLNQPQHF. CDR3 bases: TGTGCCACCAGCAGGACTGGACAGTTAAATCAGCCCCAGCATTTT. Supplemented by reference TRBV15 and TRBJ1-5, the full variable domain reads DAMVIQNPRYQVTQFGKPVTLSCSQTLNHNVMYWYQQKSSQAPKLLFHYYDKDFNNEADTPDNFQSRRPNTSFCFLDIRSPGLGDTAMYLCATSRTGQLNQPQHFGDGTRLSIL.

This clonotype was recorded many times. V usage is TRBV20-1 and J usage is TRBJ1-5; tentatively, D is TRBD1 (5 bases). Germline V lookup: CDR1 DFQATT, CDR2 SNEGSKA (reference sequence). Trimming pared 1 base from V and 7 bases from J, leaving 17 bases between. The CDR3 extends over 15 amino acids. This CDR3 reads CSARGRTGQGQPQHF. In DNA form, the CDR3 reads TGCAGTGCTAGAGGGCGTACAGGACAAGGGCAGCCCCAGCATTTT.

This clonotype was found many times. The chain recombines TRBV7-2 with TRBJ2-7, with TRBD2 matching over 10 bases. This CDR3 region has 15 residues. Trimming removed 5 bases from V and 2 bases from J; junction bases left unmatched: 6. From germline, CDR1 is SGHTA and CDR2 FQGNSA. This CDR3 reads CASSAGLAETYEQYF. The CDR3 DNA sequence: TGTGCCAGCAGCGCCGGACTAGCGGAAACCTACGAGCAGTACTTC.

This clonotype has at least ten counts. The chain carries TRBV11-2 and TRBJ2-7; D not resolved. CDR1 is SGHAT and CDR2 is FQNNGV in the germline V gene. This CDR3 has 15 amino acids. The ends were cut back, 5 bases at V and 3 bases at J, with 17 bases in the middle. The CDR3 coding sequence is TGTGCCAGCAGCCGATCCTCCATGGATTTCTACGAGCAGTACTTC. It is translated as CASSRSSMDFYEQYF.

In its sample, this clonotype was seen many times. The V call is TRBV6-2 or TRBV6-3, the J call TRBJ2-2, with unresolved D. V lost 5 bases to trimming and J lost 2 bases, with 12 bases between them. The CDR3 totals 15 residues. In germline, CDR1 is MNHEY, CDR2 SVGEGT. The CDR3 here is CASSSNRPNTGELFF. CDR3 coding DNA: TGTGCCAGCAGTAGCAATCGGCCCAACACCGGGGAGCTGTTTTTT.

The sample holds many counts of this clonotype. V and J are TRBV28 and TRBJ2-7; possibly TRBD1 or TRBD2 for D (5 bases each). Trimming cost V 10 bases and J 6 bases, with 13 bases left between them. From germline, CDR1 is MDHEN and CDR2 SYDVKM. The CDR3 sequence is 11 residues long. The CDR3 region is CATGTGREQYF. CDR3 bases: TGTGCCACCGGGACGGGCCGCGAGCAGTACTTC. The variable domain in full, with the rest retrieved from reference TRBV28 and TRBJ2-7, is DVKVTQSSRYLVKRTGEKVFLECVQDMDHENMFWYRQDPGLGLRLIYFSYDVKMKEKGDIPEGYSVSREKKERFSLILESASTNQTSMYLCATGTGREQYFGPGTRLTVT.

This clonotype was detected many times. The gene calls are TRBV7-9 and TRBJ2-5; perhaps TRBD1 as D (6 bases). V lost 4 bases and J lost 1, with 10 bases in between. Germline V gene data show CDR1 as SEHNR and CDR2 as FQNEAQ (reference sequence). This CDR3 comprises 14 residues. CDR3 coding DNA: TGTGCCAGCAGCTCCGACAGGACCCAAGAGACCCAGTACTTC. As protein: CASSSDRTQETQYF.

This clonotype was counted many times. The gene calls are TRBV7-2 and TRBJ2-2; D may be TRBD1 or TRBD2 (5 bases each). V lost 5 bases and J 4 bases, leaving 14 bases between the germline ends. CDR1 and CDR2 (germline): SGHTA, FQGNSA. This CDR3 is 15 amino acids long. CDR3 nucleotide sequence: TGTGCCAGCAGCGGCGATCGGGGCTTCACCGGGGAGCTGTTTTTT. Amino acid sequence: CASSGDRGFTGELFF.

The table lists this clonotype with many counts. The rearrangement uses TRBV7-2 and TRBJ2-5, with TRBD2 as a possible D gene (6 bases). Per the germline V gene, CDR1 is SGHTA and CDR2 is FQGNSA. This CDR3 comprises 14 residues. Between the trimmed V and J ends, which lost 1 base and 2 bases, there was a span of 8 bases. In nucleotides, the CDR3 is TGTGCCAGCAGCTTAGGACGGGGGCAAGAGACCCAGTACTTC. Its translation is CASSLGRGQETQYF.

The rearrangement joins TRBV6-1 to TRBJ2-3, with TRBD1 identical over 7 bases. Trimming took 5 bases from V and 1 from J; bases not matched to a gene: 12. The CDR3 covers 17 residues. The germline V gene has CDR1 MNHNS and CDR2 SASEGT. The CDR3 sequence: CASSLVGGRGRTDTQYF. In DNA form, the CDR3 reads TGTGCCAGCAGTCTAGTAGGGGGCCGAGGGCGCACAGATACGCAGTATTTT.

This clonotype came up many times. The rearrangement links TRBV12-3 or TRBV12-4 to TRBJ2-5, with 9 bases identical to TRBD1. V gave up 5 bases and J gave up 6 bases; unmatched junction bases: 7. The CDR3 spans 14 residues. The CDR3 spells CASSRPDRGKTQYF. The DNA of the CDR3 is TGTGCCAGCAGTCGACCGGACAGGGGAAAGACCCAGTACTTC.